Presented here are 11 T cell receptor beta chains from one specimen sequenced in a study of response to subunit inactivated influenza vaccine. In TCRdb, the RT-PCR reads were re-called with MiXCR into one record per CDR3 protein. The sample includes approximately 310,000 distinct CDR3 sequences, 21% of them seen just once. The specimen was PBMCs from blood, collected less than 22 months after vaccination. The receptors were gathered from a man between 45 and 75 years old who received an inactivated influenza vaccine.

The chain links TRBV20-1 to TRBJ2-3, with 8 positions matching TRBD2. CDR1 is DFQATT and CDR2 is SNEGSKA in the germline V gene (reference sequence). J was trimmed by 4 bases and V by 6 bases; bases with no gene match: 6. This CDR3 region has 13 residues. CDR3: CSAPGLVPDTQYF. CDR3 bases: TGCAGTGCCCCGGGACTAGTGCCAGATACGCAGTATTTT.

This clonotype was seen repeatedly, ten times or more. This chain joins TRBV13 and TRBJ1-1; D remains unclear. The CDR3 consists of 13 residues. The V end was cut by 2 bases, the J end by 4 bases, with 8 bases between. Germline V gene data show CDR1 as PRHDT and CDR2 as FYEKMQ (reference sequence). The CDR3 is CASSLIGITEAFF. CDR3 DNA sequence: TGTGCCAGCAGCTTAATCGGGATCACTGAAGCTTTCTTT. Supplemented by reference TRBV13 and TRBJ1-1, the full variable domain reads AAGVIQSPRHLIKEKRETATLKCYPIPRHDTVYWYQQGPGQDPQFLISFYEKMQSDKGSIPDRFSAQQFSDYHSELNMSSLELGDSALYFCASSLIGITEAFFGQGTRLTVV.

The table lists this clonotype with many counts. The rearrangement links TRBV5-4 to TRBJ1-1, with TRBD1 identical over 7 bases. Germline V lookup: CDR1 SGHNT, CDR2 YYREEE (reference sequence). This CDR3 has 16 amino acids. Germline trimming cut 4 bases from V and 4 bases from J; bases unmatched to any gene: 13. The CDR3: CASSPRGGLIGTEAFF. The CDR3 region has the DNA TGTGCCAGCAGCCCCCGAGGGGGCTTGATTGGCACTGAAGCTTTCTTT.

The chain carries TRBV20-1 and TRBJ2-7, with TRBD2 as a possible D gene (6 bases). Germline V lookup: CDR1 DFQATT, CDR2 SNEGSKA (reference sequence). This CDR3 is built from 14 residues. V was clipped by 4 bases and J by 5 bases, with 18 bases between them. The CDR3 spells CSATPAGRWNEQYF. In nucleotides, the CDR3 is TGCAGTGCTACCCCGGCAGGGAGGTGGAACGAGCAGTACTTC.

This clonotype was observed a few times. V and J are TRBV7-8 and TRBJ1-3, with a weak D call TRBD1 (6 bases). The germline V gene encodes CDR1 SGHVS and CDR2 FQNEAQ. V was cut by 1 base and J by 7 bases, with 11 bases left in between. This CDR3 spans 14 amino acids. CDR3 DNA sequence: TGTGCCAGCAGCTTAGTTTCCCAGGGGAACACCATATATTTT. Protein sequence: CASSLVSQGNTIYF.

This clonotype was seen more than once but under ten times. V and J are TRBV10-3 and TRBJ2-2; D unclear. The germline gives CDR1 ENHRY, CDR2 SYGVKD. The CDR3 totals 15 residues. V gave up 5 bases and J gave up 2 bases, with 12 bases separating them. The CDR3 DNA reads TGTGCCATCAGTTCGGACCCTGTCAACACCGGGGAGCTGTTTTTT. Residues: CAISSDPVNTGELFF.

This clonotype was counted ten times or more. This chain uses TRBV6-1 with TRBJ1-5, with D possibly being TRBD1 (5 bases). CDR3 length equals 13 residues. V was pared by 8 bases and J by 5 bases, with 13 bases between. The germline gives CDR1 MNHNS, CDR2 SASEGT. The CDR3 reads CASLGVSDQPQHF. CDR3 nucleotides: TGTGCCAGCTTAGGGGTTTCGGATCAGCCCCAGCATTTT.

This clonotype was counted only a few times. The chain carries TRBV12-3 or TRBV12-4 and TRBJ1-1, with D perhaps TRBD1 (5 bases). The germline V and J ends were trimmed by 7 bases and 10 bases, with 22 bases remaining between them. This CDR3 is built from 14 residues. The DNA of the CDR3 is TGTGCCAGCACCATACAACTTGGGCAGGGTAGAGCTTTCTTT. It is translated as CASTIQLGQGRAFF.

V is TRBV4-1 and J is TRBJ1-5; TRBD1 agrees at 9 bases. CDR3 length: 15 residues. Germline CDR1 reads MGHRA; CDR2 reads YSYEKL. The V gene end was trimmed by 0 bases and the J gene end by 7 bases; junction bases not matched to a gene: 4. The CDR3 here is CASSQEGQGRQPQHF. The CDR3 DNA is TGCGCCAGCAGCCAAGAAGGACAGGGGAGGCAGCCCCAGCATTTT.

As DNA, the CDR3 is TGCGCCAGCAGCCCTCGACAGGCCAATCAGCCCCAGCATTTT. Protein product: CASSPRQANQPQHF. The rearrangement joins TRBV4-1 to TRBJ1-5; possible D gene TRBD1, 6 bases. Trimming took off 4 bases at V and 3 bases at J, with 10 bases between the two ends. CDR1 is MGHRA and CDR2 is YSYEKL in the germline V gene. The CDR3 is 14 residues long.

The DNA of the CDR3 is TGTGCCAGCAGCTTAGTCCCCCGGAACACTGAAGCTTTCTTT. This encodes CASSLVPRNTEAFF. The rearrangement links TRBV7-2 to TRBJ1-1; D unclear. The germline gives CDR1 SGHTA, CDR2 FQGNSA. This CDR3 is 14 amino acids long. Between the trimmed V and J ends, which lost 1 base and 1 base, there was a span of 7 bases.